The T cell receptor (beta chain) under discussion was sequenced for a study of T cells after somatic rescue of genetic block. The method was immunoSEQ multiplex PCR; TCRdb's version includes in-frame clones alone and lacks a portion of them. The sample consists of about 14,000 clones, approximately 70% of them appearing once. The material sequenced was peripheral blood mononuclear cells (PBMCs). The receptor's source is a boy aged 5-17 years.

The CDR3 DNA reads as TGTGCCAGCAGTGAATGGGGGGACAGCTCCTACGAGCAGTACTTC. Translation: CASSEWGDSSYEQYF. V usage is TRBV6-1 and J usage is TRBJ2-7; D may be TRBD1 (7 bases). The germline V and J ends were trimmed by 2 bases and 0 bases, with 11 bases remaining between them. The CDR3 is 15 amino acids. Germline CDR1 MNHNS, CDR2 SASEGT.